These 28 T cell receptor beta chains came from one sample sequenced in a study of blood T cell repertoires in COVID-19. Sequenced by immunoSEQ multiplex PCR; TCRdb stores in-frame clones only, minus some. The data show 84,000 or so clones, 70% to 90% seen once. Sequenced: peripheral blood. Receptor source: a woman in her seventies with active or convalescent COVID-19.

The chain carries TRBV3-1 (or the pseudogene TRBV3-2) and TRBJ2-3, with 7 bases lining up with TRBD2. This CDR3 contains 16 residues. Germline V CDR1 and CDR2: LGHDT, YNNKEL (reference sequence). The trim removed 1 base at V and 4 bases at J, leaving 8 bases unmatched. CDR3 DNA: TGTGCCAGCAGCCAAGGTTGGGGGGGGGACCCAGATACGCAGTATTTT. This codes for CASSQGWGGDPDTQYF.

V gene TRBV6-5 combines with J gene TRBJ1-1, with D possibly TRBD1 on 5 matching bases. CDR3 length: 15 amino acids. CDR1 is MNHEY, CDR2 SVGAGI, per germline. V was shortened by 2 bases and J by 0 bases, with 10 bases between the two germline ends. CDR3 region: CASSYGGALNTEAFF. CDR3 in DNA: TGTGCCAGCAGTTACGGTGGGGCACTGAACACTGAAGCTTTCTTT.

This chain links TRBV5-1 with TRBJ1-4, with D possibly TRBD1 on 6 matching bases. This CDR3 has 13 amino acids. The V gene's germline CDR1 is SGHRS and CDR2 YFSETQ. The V and J ends lost 0 bases and 6 bases respectively, with 6 bases between them. CDR3 protein: CASSLGTDEKLFF. The DNA of the CDR3 is TGCGCCAGCAGCTTGGGGACAGATGAAAAACTGTTTTTT. The variable domain in full, completed from reference TRBV5-1 and TRBJ1-4, reads KAGVTQTPRYLIKTRGQQVTLSCSPISGHRSVSWYQQTPGQGLQFLFEYFSETQRNKGNFPGRFSGRQFSNSRSEMNVSTLELGDSALYLCASSLGTDEKLFFGSGTQLSVL.

This chain links TRBV28 with TRBJ1-5; D is unresolved. V gave up 2 bases and J gave up 1 base, with 9 bases separating them. Germline V lookup: CDR1 MDHEN, CDR2 SYDVKM. The CDR3 runs to 15 residues. In DNA form, the CDR3 reads TGTGCCAGCAGTTTAAATAGAGTGAGCAATCAGCCCCAGCATTTT. This translates into CASSLNRVSNQPQHF.

The chain couples TRBV27 to TRBJ2-2; 8 bases align to TRBD1. This CDR3 has 13 amino acids. CDR1 MNHEY and CDR2 SMNVEV come from the germline V gene (reference sequence). V was pared by 6 bases and J by 9 bases, with 6 bases of the junction left unmatched. The CDR3 region is CASRRTGSRELFF. CDR3 nucleotides: TGTGCCAGCAGAAGGACAGGGTCCCGGGAGCTGTTTTTT.

This chain joins TRBV5-4 and TRBJ2-6, with D possibly matching TRBD2 (6 bases). The germline V gene encodes CDR1 SGHNT and CDR2 YYREEE (reference sequence). The ends were cut back, 4 bases at V and 1 base at J, with 12 bases in the middle. This CDR3 region has 16 residues. In DNA form, the CDR3 reads TGTGCCAGCAGCCCCTCGGGAGATTCTGGGGCCAACGTCCTGACTTTC. This gives the protein CASSPSGDSGANVLTF.

This clone was found a few times. The rearrangement uses TRBV4-1 and TRBJ2-2; 9 bases fit TRBD2. The germline gives CDR1 MGHRA, CDR2 YSYEKL. The CDR3 has 16 residues. V shed 0 bases, J shed 9 bases, and the junction held 8 bases outside the gene matches. CDR3 region: CASSQDIGGGGRELFF. Here the CDR3 DNA reads TGCGCCAGCAGCCAAGATATTGGCGGGGGGGGCAGGGAGCTGTTTTTT.

V and J are TRBV28 and TRBJ1-6; 7 bases fit TRBD1. J gave up 4 bases and V 6 bases, and 9 bases lay outside the gene matches. Germline CDR1 reads MDHEN; CDR2 reads SYDVKM. This CDR3 comprises 16 residues. This chain's CDR3 is CASRLGTAYYNSPLHF. In nucleotides, the CDR3 is TGTGCCAGCAGGCTAGGGACAGCGTATTATAATTCACCCCTCCACTTT.

The CDR3: CASKAGQGNYEQYF. DNA of the CDR3: TGTGCCAGTAAGGCCGGACAGGGAAATTACGAGCAGTACTTC. The V call is TRBV19, the J call TRBJ2-7; 8 nucleotides agree with TRBD1. This CDR3 has 14 residues. In germline, CDR1 is LNHDA, CDR2 SQIVND (reference sequence). With 7 bases clipped from V and 4 bases from J, the junction kept 9 bases outside the gene matches.

The chain employs TRBV10-3 and TRBJ2-1; the D is unclear. The germline CDR1 and CDR2 sequences are ENHRY and SYGVKD. V was cut by 0 bases and J by 2 bases, with 17 bases left in between. The CDR3 is 18 amino acids. The CDR3 DNA reads TGTGCCATCAGTGAGTCGGAGTTGTCAGCCAAAACCTACAATGAGCAGTTCTTC. It encodes CAISESELSAKTYNEQFF.

The rearrangement joins TRBV7-2 to TRBJ2-2; D unclear. Germline CDR1 and CDR2: SGHTA and FQGNSA. Trimming pared 5 bases from V and 5 bases from J, leaving 9 bases between. This CDR3 is 13 amino acids long. The CDR3 spells CASSPSRTGELFF. The CDR3 DNA is TGTGCCAGCAGCCCTAGTAGGACCGGGGAGCTGTTTTTT.

The chain has TRBV7-2 and TRBJ2-5, with D unresolved. The germline CDR1 and CDR2 sequences are SGHTA and FQGNSA. The CDR3 has 14 amino acids. Deletions cut 3 bases from V and 5 bases from J, with 13 bases between. CDR3 DNA sequence: TGTGCCAGCAGCTTTAGTCAGGCTTTGGAGACCCAGTACTTC. It is translated as CASSFSQALETQYF.

This rearrangement joins TRBV11-2 to TRBJ1-1; possibly TRBD1 for D (6 bases). V lost 4 bases and J lost 5, with 11 bases in between. CDR1 is SGHAT and CDR2 is FQNNGV in the germline V gene. This CDR3 has 13 amino acids. CDR3 coding DNA: TGTGCCAGCAGCTGGAAAAGGGGGACTGAAGCTTTCTTT. Translated, it gives CASSWKRGTEAFF.

This clone was counted a single time. V is TRBV24-1 and J is TRBJ2-6, with unresolved D. Trimming removed 9 bases at V and 2 bases at J, with 7 bases between. Germline lookup yields CDR1 KGHDR and CDR2 SFDVKD. This CDR3 has 13 residues. CDR3 residues: CATSEAGANVLTF. The CDR3 DNA reads as TGTGCCACCTCAGAGGCTGGGGCCAACGTCCTGACTTTC.

This chain joins TRBV10-1 and TRBJ2-1; 7 bases align to TRBD2. Germline CDR1 reads WNHNN; CDR2 reads SYGVQD (reference sequence). The CDR3 covers 16 residues. V gave up 8 bases and J gave up 7 bases; unmatched junction bases: 17. Written as DNA, the CDR3 is TGCGCCAGCGGGCCGGCGGGGGATCGAGGTGGGAATGAGCAGTTCTTC. Residues: CASGPAGDRGGNEQFF.

The CDR3 here is CASSQSRRGSRETQYF. The DNA for the CDR3 is TGTGCCAGCAGCCAAAGCCGGAGGGGATCACGGGAGACCCAGTACTTC. V gene TRBV5-6 combines with J gene TRBJ2-5; the D gene is possibly TRBD2 (6 bases). CDR1 is SGHDT, CDR2 YYEEEE, per germline. Between the trimmed V and J ends, which lost 4 bases and 5 bases, there was a span of 21 bases. The CDR3 runs to 16 residues.

The chain uses TRBV7-9 and TRBJ1-1; 12 bases agree with TRBD1. The CDR3 runs 16 residues. V lost 3 bases and J lost 11; bases outside the gene matches: 13. Germline lookup yields CDR1 SEHNR and CDR2 FQNEAQ (reference sequence). Written as DNA, the CDR3 is TGTGCCAGCAGCTTTCTCGGGACAGGGGGCGCGGGGTTGGCTTTCTTT. Its protein product is CASSFLGTGGAGLAFF.

V usage is TRBV18 and J usage is TRBJ1-2; 8 bases agree with TRBD1. V shed 3 bases, J shed 4 bases, and the junction held 10 bases outside the gene matches. Germline V gives CDR1 KGHSH, CDR2 LQKENI. The CDR3 has 16 amino acids. The CDR3 sequence: CASSPIPTTGGYGYTF. Written as DNA, the CDR3 is TGTGCCAGCTCACCGATCCCCACTACAGGGGGCTATGGCTACACCTTC. Variable domain in full (rest from reference TRBV18 and TRBJ1-2): NAGVMQNPRHLVRRRGQEARLRCSPMKGHSHVYWYRQLPEEGLKFMVYLQKENIIDESGMPKERFSAEFPKEGPSILRIQQVVRGDSAAYFCASSPIPTTGGYGYTFGSGTRLTVV.

The V call is TRBV2, the J call TRBJ1-4; TRBD1 agrees at 10 bases. This CDR3 region has 13 residues. V trimming: 8 bases; J trimming: 7 bases; junction bases outside the gene matches: 4. Germline loops: CDR1 SNHLY, CDR2 FYNNEI. The CDR3 is CASGQGGFEKLFF. As DNA, the CDR3 is TGTGCCAGCGGACAGGGGGGTTTTGAAAAACTGTTTTTT.

The chain carries TRBV5-1 and TRBJ2-1; 16 nucleotides align to TRBD2. Germline V gene sequence: CDR1 SGHRS, CDR2 YFSETQ. CDR3 length: 16 amino acids. The ends lost 4 bases at V and 7 bases at J; junction bases unmatched: 5. The CDR3 DNA reads as TGCGCCAGCAGCACCGGGACTAGCGGGGGGGATAATGAGCAGTTCTTC. This translates into CASSTGTSGGDNEQFF.

The chain links TRBV28 to TRBJ1-3; D might be TRBD1 (5 bases). This CDR3 is built from 13 residues. Germline CDR1 MDHEN, CDR2 SYDVKM. V was clipped by 8 bases and J by 4 bases, with 12 bases between them. DNA of the CDR3: TGTGCCAGCGGAGCGGGGGGGGGAAACACCATATATTTT. This sequence encodes CASGAGGGNTIYF.

This chain uses TRBV5-6 with TRBJ1-2; the match to TRBD1 covers 7 bases. CDR3 length equals 14 residues. V dropped 2 bases and J dropped 2; count of bases not matched to a gene: 3. The germline V gene encodes CDR1 SGHDT and CDR2 YYEEEE. CDR3 region: CASSFSGQNYGYTF. The CDR3 bases are TGTGCCAGCAGCTTTTCGGGACAGAACTATGGCTACACCTTC. Based on the CDR3 plus reference TRBV5-6 and TRBJ1-2, the full variable domain is DAGVTQSPTHLIKTRGQQVTLRCSPKSGHDTVSWYQQALGQGPQFIFQYYEEEERQRGNFPDRFSGHQFPNYSSELNVNALLLGDSALYLCASSFSGQNYGYTFGSGTRLTVV.

The V and J genes are TRBV5-1 and TRBJ1-2; no reliable D call. From germline, CDR1 is SGHRS and CDR2 YFSETQ. CDR3 length equals 14 residues. V gave up 1 base and J gave up 3 bases, with 10 bases separating them. In DNA, the CDR3 is TGCGCCAGCAGCTTGTCTCAGGCCTACTATGGCTACACCTTC. Protein product: CASSLSQAYYGYTF.

CDR3 amino acids: CASSQPGWNSPLHF. In DNA, the CDR3 is TGTGCCAGCAGCCAACCGGGGTGGAATTCACCCCTCCACTTT. The rearrangement uses TRBV7-2 and TRBJ1-6; D is unresolved. Deletions cut 5 bases from V and 7 bases from J, with 12 bases between. The germline V gene has CDR1 SGHTA and CDR2 FQGNSA. The CDR3 runs 14 residues.

J is TRBJ1-2 and V is TRBV6-2 or TRBV6-3; 8 bases match TRBD1. Germline V gives CDR1 MNHEY, CDR2 SVGEGT. The length of the CDR3 is 14 residues. Germline trimming cut 6 bases from V and 8 bases from J; bases unmatched to any gene: 11. The CDR3 DNA follows: TGTGCCAGCAGCCAGACGACAGGGGAGGTCGGCTACACCTTC. The encoded protein is CASSQTTGEVGYTF.

The chain joins TRBV6-2 or TRBV6-3 to TRBJ2-2, with TRBD1 matching over 8 bases. The germline CDR1 and CDR2 sequences are MNHEY and SVGEGT. The V gene end was trimmed by 5 bases and the J gene end by 2 bases; junction bases not matched to a gene: 7. There are 16 residues in the CDR3. The DNA for the CDR3 is TGTGCCAGCAGTCTTCCCGGGACAGGTAACACCGGGGAGCTGTTTTTT. Encoded protein: CASSLPGTGNTGELFF.

The chain joins TRBV3-1 (or the pseudogene TRBV3-2) to TRBJ1-1; 8 bases are shared with TRBD1. The CDR3 loop spans 14 amino acids. The germline V gene encodes CDR1 LGHDT and CDR2 YNNKEL (reference sequence). With V trimmed by 4 bases and J by 3 bases, 4 bases remained unmatched. The chain's CDR3 is CASSRGQGDTEAFF. CDR3 in DNA: TGTGCCAGCAGCCGAGGACAGGGTGACACTGAAGCTTTCTTT.

The chain joins TRBV7-9 to TRBJ2-5; TRBD1 matches 12 bases. This CDR3 has 17 amino acids. The ends lost 4 bases at V and 5 bases at J; junction bases unmatched: 11. Looked up from germline, CDR1 is SEHNR and CDR2 is FQNEAQ (reference sequence). Here the CDR3 DNA reads TGTGCCAGCAGCTCAACGCGGGACAGGGGGCGGTGGGAGACCCAGTACTTC. Its translation is CASSSTRDRGRWETQYF.